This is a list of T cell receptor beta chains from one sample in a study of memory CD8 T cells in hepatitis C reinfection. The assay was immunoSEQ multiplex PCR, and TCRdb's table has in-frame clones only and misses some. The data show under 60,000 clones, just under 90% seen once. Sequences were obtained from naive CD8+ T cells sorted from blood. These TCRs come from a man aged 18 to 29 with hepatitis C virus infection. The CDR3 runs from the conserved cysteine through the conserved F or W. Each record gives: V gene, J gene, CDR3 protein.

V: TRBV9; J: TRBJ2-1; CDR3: CASSVGAGVAGEQFF
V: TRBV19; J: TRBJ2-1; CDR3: CASSPGTGAYNEQFF
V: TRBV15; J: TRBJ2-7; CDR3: CATSARAGGPLNEQYF
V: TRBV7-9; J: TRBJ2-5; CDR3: CASSPGTSGSQETQYF
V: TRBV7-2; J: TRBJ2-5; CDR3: CASSLVAGVRETQYF
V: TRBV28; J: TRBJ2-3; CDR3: CASSSLLSTDTQYF
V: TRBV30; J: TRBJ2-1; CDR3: CAWSPGGEAQFF
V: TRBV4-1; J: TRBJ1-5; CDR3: CASSTGSNQPQHF
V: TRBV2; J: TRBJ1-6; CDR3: CASSGGGNSPLHF
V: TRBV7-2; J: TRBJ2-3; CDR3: CASSPVVATTDAQYF
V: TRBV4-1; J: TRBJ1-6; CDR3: CASSQGTGNNSPLHF
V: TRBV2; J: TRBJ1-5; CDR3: CASSEALSQPQHF
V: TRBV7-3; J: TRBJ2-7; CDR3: CASSPASPDARSEQYF
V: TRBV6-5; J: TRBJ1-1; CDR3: CAGSGGPTEAFF
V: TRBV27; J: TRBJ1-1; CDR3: CASSPGQGWTEAFF
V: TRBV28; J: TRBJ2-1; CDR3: CASMLPGQGGNEQFF
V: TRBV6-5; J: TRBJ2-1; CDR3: CASRAPNSDEQFF
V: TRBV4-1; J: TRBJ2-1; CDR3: CASSPLDGDRGHNEQFF
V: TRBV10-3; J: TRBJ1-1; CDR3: CATLDSLMNTEAFF
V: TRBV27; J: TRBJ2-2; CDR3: CASNYFGGTGELFF
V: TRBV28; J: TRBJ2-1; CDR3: CASSSRLAGVSYNEQFF
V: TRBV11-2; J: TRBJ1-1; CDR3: CASSLASVNTEAFF
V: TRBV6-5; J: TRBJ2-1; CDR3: CASSYSSYNEQFF
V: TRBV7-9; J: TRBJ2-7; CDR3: CASSRLAPYEQYF
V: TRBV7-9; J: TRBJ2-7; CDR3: CASSLDSSSYEQYF
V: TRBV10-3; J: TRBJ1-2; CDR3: CATNDRGRFDGYTF
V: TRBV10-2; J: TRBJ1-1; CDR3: CASSEPHVQGANTEAFF
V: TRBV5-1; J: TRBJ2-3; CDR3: CASSLEGASTDTQYF
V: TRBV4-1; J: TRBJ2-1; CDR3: CASSQGGPPSYNEQFF
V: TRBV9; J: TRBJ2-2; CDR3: CASSFTGTDTGELFF
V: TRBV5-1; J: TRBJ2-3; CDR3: CASSYTGTGKVSTDTQYF
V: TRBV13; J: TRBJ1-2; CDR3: CASSPGTANYGYTF
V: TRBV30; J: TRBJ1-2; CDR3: CAWSGGPGVGYTF
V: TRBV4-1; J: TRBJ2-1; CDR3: CASSYTGTSMVNEQFF
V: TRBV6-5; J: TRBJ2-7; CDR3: CASSLAGVSYEQYF
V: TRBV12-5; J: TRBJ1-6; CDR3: CASTGTGGPSSYNSPLHF
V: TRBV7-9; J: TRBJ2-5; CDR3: CASSLGQGSETQYF
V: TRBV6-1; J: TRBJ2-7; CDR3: CASRQGSSYEQYF
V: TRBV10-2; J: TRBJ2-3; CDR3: CASTETGMSTDTQYF
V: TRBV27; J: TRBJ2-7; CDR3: CASSGQGSWYEQYF
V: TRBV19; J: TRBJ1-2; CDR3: CASLGSYNYGYTF
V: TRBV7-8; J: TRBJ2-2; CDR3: CASSLGVQSNTGELFF
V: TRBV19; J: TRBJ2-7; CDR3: CASSIGSGFSYEQYF
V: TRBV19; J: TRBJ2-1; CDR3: CASSPRGGTISYNEQFF
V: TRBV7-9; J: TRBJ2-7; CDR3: CASSFEGQGPSEQYF
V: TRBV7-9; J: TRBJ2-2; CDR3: CASSLGRGATGELFF
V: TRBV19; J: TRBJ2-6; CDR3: CASSPISGANVLTF
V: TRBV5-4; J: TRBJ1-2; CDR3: CASSLVSANGGYGYTF